The present T cell receptor (beta chain) was sequenced within a study of cytomegalovirus exposure and HLA in healthy donors. The germline V gene has CDR1 LNHDA and CDR2 SQIVND (reference sequence). There are 16 residues in the CDR3. Trimming cost V 3 bases and J 3 bases; bases outside gene matches: 6. TCRdb keeps only in-frame clones here, not all; method: immunoSEQ multiplex PCR. The sample has about 360,000 clones, roughly 88% seen once. V and J are TRBV19 and TRBJ1-1; TRBD1 matches at 11 bases. This clonotype was sampled from a woman younger than 30 in good health and CMV-seronegative. The material sequenced was PBMCs. The CDR3 nucleotides read TGTGCCAGTAGTATTCGGGACAGGGGGAGGGACACTGAAGCTTTCTTT. Encoded protein: CASSIRDRGRDTEAFF.